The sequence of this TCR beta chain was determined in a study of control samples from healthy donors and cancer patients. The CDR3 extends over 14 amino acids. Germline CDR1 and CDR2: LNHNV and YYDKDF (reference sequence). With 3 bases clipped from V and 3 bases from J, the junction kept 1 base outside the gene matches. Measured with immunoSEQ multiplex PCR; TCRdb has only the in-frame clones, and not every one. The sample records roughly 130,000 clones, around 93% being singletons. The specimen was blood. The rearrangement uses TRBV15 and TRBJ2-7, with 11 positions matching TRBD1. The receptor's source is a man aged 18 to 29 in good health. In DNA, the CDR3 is TGTGCCACCAGCAGGGACAGGGGGCTCTACGAGCAGTACTTC. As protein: CATSRDRGLYEQYF.